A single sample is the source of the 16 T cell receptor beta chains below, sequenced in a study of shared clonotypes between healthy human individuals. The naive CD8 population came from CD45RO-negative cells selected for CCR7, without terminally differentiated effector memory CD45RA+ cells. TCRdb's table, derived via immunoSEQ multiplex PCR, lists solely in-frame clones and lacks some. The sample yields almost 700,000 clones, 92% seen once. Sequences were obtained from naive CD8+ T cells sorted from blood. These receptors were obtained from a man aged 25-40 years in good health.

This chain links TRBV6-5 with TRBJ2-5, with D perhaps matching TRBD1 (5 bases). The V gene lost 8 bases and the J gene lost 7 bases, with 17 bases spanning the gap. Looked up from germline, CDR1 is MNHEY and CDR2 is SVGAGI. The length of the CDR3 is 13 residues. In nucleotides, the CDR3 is TGTGCCAGCCGAACCCTCAGGGATGGGACCCAGTACTTC. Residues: CASRTLRDGTQYF.

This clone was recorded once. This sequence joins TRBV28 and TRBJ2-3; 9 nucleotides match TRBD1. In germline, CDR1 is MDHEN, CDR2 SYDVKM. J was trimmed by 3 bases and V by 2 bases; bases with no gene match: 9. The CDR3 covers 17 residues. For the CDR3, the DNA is TGTGCCAGCAGTTTAGGGTCTGGGACAGGGAAAACAGATACGCAGTATTTT. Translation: CASSLGSGTGKTDTQYF.

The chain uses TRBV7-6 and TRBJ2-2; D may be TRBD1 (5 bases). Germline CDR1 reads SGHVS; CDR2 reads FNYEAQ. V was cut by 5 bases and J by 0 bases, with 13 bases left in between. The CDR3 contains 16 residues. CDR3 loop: CASSPKGIANTGELFF. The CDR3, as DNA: TGTGCCAGCAGCCCAAAGGGGATTGCGAACACCGGGGAGCTGTTTTTT.

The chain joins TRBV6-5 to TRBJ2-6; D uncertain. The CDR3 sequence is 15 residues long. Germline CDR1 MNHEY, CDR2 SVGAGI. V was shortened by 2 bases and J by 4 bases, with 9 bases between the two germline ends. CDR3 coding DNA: TGTGCCAGCAGTTACAGCCTGGAGGGGGCCAACGTCCTGACTTTC. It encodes CASSYSLEGANVLTF.

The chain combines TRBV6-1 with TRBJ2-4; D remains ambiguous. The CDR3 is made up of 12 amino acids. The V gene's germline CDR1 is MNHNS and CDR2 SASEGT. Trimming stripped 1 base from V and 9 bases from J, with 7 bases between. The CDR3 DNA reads TGTGCCAGCAGTGAAGTCGCTGTCATTCAGTACTTC. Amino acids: CASSEVAVIQYF.

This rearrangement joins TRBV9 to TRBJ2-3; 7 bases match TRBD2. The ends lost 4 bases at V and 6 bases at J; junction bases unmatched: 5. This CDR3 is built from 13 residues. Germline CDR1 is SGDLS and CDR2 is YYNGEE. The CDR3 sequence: CASSSYGGDTQYF. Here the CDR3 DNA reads TGTGCCAGCAGCTCGTACGGGGGGGATACGCAGTATTTT.

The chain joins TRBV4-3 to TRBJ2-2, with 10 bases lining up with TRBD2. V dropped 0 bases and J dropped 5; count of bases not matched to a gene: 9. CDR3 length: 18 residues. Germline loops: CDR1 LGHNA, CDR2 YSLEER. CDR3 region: CASSQDPSSGRVTGELFF. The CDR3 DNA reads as TGCGCCAGCAGCCAAGATCCGTCTAGCGGGAGAGTTACCGGGGAGCTGTTTTTT.

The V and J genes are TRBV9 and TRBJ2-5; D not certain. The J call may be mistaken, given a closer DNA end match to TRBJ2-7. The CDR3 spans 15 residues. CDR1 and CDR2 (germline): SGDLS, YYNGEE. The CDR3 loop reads CASSVEASDAYEQYF. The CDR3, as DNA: TGTGCCAGCAGCGTAGAAGCATCGGACGCCTACGAGCAGTACTTC.

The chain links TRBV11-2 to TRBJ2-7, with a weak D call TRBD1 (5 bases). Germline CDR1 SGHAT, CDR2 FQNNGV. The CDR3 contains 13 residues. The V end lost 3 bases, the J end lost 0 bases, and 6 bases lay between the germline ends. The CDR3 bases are TGTGCCAGCAGCTTTCAGGGCTCCTACGAGCAGTACTTC. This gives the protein CASSFQGSYEQYF.

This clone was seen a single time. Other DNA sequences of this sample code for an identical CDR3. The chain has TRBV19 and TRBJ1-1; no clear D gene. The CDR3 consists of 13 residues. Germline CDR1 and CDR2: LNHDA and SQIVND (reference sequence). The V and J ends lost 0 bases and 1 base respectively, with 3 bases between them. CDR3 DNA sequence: TGTGCCAGTAGTATAGACGGGAACACTGAAGCTTTCTTT. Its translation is CASSIDGNTEAFF.

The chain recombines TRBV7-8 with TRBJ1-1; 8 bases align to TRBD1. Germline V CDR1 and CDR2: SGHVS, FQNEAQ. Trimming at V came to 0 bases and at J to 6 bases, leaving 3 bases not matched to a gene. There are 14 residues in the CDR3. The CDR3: CASSLAAGGPEAFF. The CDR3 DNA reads TGTGCCAGCAGCTTAGCGGCAGGGGGCCCTGAAGCTTTCTTT.

The CDR3 protein is CASSDSQLIHEQYF. CDR3 DNA: TGTGCCAGCAGTGACTCACAACTCATTCACGAGCAGTACTTC. V gene TRBV2 combines with J gene TRBJ2-7; D is ambiguous. Germline V gene data show CDR1 as SNHLY and CDR2 as FYNNEI. There are 14 residues in the CDR3. V was trimmed by 3 bases and J by 5 bases, leaving 14 bases between them.

CDR3: CSVELAGEERETQYF. In nucleotides, the CDR3 is TGCAGCGTTGAACTAGCGGGAGAGGAGAGGGAGACCCAGTACTTC. The rearrangement joins TRBV29-1 to TRBJ2-5, with 10 bases aligning to TRBD2. The CDR3 runs to 15 residues. J was trimmed by 5 bases and V by 2 bases; bases with no gene match: 8. Germline values: CDR1 SQVTM, CDR2 ANQGSEA.

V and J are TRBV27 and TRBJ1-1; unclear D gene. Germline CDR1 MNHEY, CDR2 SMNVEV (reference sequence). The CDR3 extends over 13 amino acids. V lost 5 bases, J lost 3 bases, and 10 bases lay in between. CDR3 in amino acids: CASSDKSYTEAFF. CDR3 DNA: TGTGCCAGCAGTGACAAAAGTTACACTGAAGCTTTCTTT.

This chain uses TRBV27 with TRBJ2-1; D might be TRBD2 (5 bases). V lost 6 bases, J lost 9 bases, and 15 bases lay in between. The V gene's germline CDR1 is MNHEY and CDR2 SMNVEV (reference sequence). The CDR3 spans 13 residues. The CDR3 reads CASRPRLAAEQFF. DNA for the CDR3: TGTGCCAGCAGACCACGCCTAGCTGCTGAGCAGTTCTTC.

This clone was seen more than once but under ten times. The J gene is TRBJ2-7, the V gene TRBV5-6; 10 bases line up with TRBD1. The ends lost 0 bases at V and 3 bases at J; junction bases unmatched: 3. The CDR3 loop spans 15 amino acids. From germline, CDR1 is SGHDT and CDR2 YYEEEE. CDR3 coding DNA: TGTGCCAGCAGCTTGGCCGGGACAGGGGTCTACGAGCAGTACTTC. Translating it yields CASSLAGTGVYEQYF.